A single sample is the source of the 8 T cell receptor beta chains below, sequenced in a study of control samples from healthy donors and cancer patients. TCRdb keeps only in-frame clones here, not all; method: immunoSEQ multiplex PCR. The table has roughly 50,000 clones, approximately 96% seen once. Sequences were obtained from blood. These TCRs come from a woman between 25 and 40 years old in good health.

This clone has a single count. The chain recombines TRBV4-2 with TRBJ1-1, with 7 nucleotides matching TRBD1. This CDR3 is 18 amino acids long. Trimming removed 1 base from V and 0 bases from J; junction bases left unmatched: 11. CDR1 is LGHNA, CDR2 YNFKEQ, per germline. CDR3 protein: CASSQVTPGTAMNTEAFF. Written as DNA, the CDR3 is TGTGCCAGCAGCCAAGTGACGCCGGGGACAGCTATGAACACTGAAGCTTTCTTT.

The chain couples TRBV28 to TRBJ2-1; D uncertain. CDR1 MDHEN and CDR2 SYDVKM come from the germline V gene. The CDR3 is 11 residues long. With 5 bases removed from V and 6 bases from J, the gap between germline ends came to 5 bases. Here the CDR3 reads CASSRFNEQFF. CDR3 DNA sequence: TGTGCCAGCAGTCGATTCAATGAGCAGTTCTTC.

The CDR3 loop reads CASSQGTGGNTGELFF. The CDR3 nucleotides are TGTGCCAGCAGCCAAGGGACAGGGGGCAACACCGGGGAGCTGTTTTTT. The chain uses TRBV14 and TRBJ2-2; TRBD1 agrees at 11 bases. Per the germline V gene, CDR1 is SGHDN and CDR2 is FVKESK. The CDR3 spans 16 residues. The J segment lost 2 bases and the V segment lost 1 base, leaving 0 bases of the junction unmatched.

This chain links TRBV28 with TRBJ2-1; the match to TRBD2 covers 13 bases. The V gene end was trimmed by 5 bases and the J gene end by 7 bases; junction bases not matched to a gene: 5. Germline V gene lookup returns CDR1 MDHEN and CDR2 SYDVKM. The CDR3 runs to 15 residues. CDR3 sequence (DNA): TGTGCCAGCAGTCCGACTAGCGGGAGGCGTAATGAGCAGTTCTTC. Translating it yields CASSPTSGRRNEQFF.

The V gene is TRBV5-1, the J gene TRBJ2-2; weak D call: TRBD1 (6 bases). V lost 0 bases to trimming and J lost 6 bases, with 12 bases between them. The CDR3 contains 15 residues. Germline V CDR1 and CDR2: SGHRS, YFSETQ. The CDR3 loop is CASSLVPDSSGELFF. The CDR3 nucleotides are TGCGCCAGCAGCTTGGTCCCGGACAGCTCCGGGGAGCTGTTTTTT. The full variable domain, with the rest looked up from reference TRBV5-1 and TRBJ2-2, is KAGVTQTPRYLIKTRGQQVTLSCSPISGHRSVSWYQQTPGQGLQFLFEYFSETQRNKGNFPGRFSGRQFSNSRSEMNVSTLELGDSALYLCASSLVPDSSGELFFGEGSRLTVL.

The rearrangement links TRBV11-2 to TRBJ1-6; D gene unclear. CDR1 and CDR2 (germline): SGHAT, FQNNGV. This CDR3 has 14 amino acids. V was cut by 5 bases and J by 9 bases, with 14 bases left in between. CDR3 DNA sequence: TGTGCCAGCAGCCCTCTATTAGGGCTTTCACCCCTCCACTTT. Translated: CASSPLLGLSPLHF.

This clone showed up just once. The chain is built from TRBV27 and TRBJ2-2; 11 bases are shared with TRBD2. The CDR3 covers 19 residues. In germline, CDR1 is MNHEY, CDR2 SMNVEV (reference sequence). The ends lost 0 bases at V and 7 bases at J; junction bases unmatched: 13. The CDR3 sequence is CASSLSNQRLAGYLGELFF. Written as DNA, the CDR3 is TGTGCCAGCAGTTTATCGAACCAAAGACTAGCGGGATATCTCGGGGAGCTGTTTTTT.

This clone is a singleton in its sample. The CDR3 sequence: CASSSPGRGYGYTF. DNA of the CDR3: TGTGCCAGCAGCTCACCGGGACGAGGGTATGGCTACACCTTC. The V call is TRBV7-6, the J call TRBJ1-2; D may be TRBD1 (5 bases). V was clipped by 4 bases and J by 5 bases, with 14 bases between them. This CDR3 has 14 residues. From germline, CDR1 is SGHVS and CDR2 FNYEAQ. The whole variable domain, filled in from reference TRBV7-6 and TRBJ1-2, reads GAGVSQSPRYKVTKRGQDVALRCDPISGHVSLYWYRQALGQGPEFLTYFNYEAQQDKSGLPNDRFSAERPEGSISTLTIQRTEQRDSAMYRCASSSPGRGYGYTFGSGTRLTVV.